The next 13 T cell receptor beta chains were all read from a single sample in a study of blood T cell repertoires in COVID-19. Measured with immunoSEQ multiplex PCR; TCRdb has only the in-frame clones, and not every one. Of about 210,000 clones detected, about four fifths appear once; the ten largest clones hold roughly 2.9%. What was sequenced was peripheral blood. These receptors were obtained from a man aged 50-60 years with active or convalescent COVID-19.

The chain joins TRBV4-1 to TRBJ2-1, with D possibly being TRBD2 (6 bases). V was cut by 4 bases and J by 9 bases, with 19 bases left in between. The germline gives CDR1 MGHRA, CDR2 YSYEKL. The CDR3 spans 15 residues. CDR3 amino acids: CASSLGLLGPLEQFF. The CDR3 DNA is TGCGCCAGCAGCCTGGGACTCTTGGGTCCCCTTGAGCAGTTCTTC.

J is TRBJ2-3 and V is TRBV24-1; D not resolved. Germline-derived CDR1 and CDR2 are KGHDR and SFDVKD. The V gene lost 9 bases and the J gene lost 0 bases, with 9 bases spanning the gap. This CDR3 has 13 residues. DNA for the CDR3: TGTGCCACCCAGGATCTTAGCACAGATACGCAGTATTTT. Translated, it gives CATQDLSTDTQYF.

The sample holds a few counts of this clone. CDR3 sequence reads: CASNRDRRSYEQYF. The CDR3 nucleotides read TGTGCCAGCAATAGGGACAGGCGCTCCTACGAGCAGTACTTC. The chain links TRBV2 to TRBJ2-7; TRBD1 agrees at 8 bases. The CDR3 has 14 residues. Unmatched junction bases numbered 5, after V lost 7 bases and J lost 0 bases. The germline V gene encodes CDR1 SNHLY and CDR2 FYNNEI.

This clone was observed at least ten times. The V gene is TRBV2, the J gene TRBJ2-3; D remains ambiguous. The CDR3 length is 14 residues. V lost 4 bases and J lost 5, with 13 bases in between. Germline CDR1 and CDR2: SNHLY and FYNNEI. This CDR3 is CASSVGRWKDTQYF. Written as DNA, the CDR3 is TGTGCCAGCAGTGTGGGCCGGTGGAAAGATACGCAGTATTTT.

This clone was recorded once. The chain has TRBV5-1 and TRBJ1-5, with unresolved D. Trimming took 4 bases from V and 2 from J, leaving 7 bases between them. CDR1 and CDR2 (germline): SGHRS, YFSETQ. CDR3 size: 13 residues. The CDR3 loop is CASSPEGNQPQHF. CDR3 coding DNA: TGCGCCAGCAGCCCAGAAGGCAATCAGCCCCAGCATTTT.

The CDR3 DNA is TGTGCCAGCAGCTTTGAAGCGGCTGCTGAGCAGTTCTTC. Its protein is CASSFEAAAEQFF. The V call is TRBV7-3, the J call TRBJ2-1, with D possibly being TRBD2 (5 bases). Looked up from germline, CDR1 is SGHTA and CDR2 is FQGTGA. The germline V and J ends were trimmed by 3 bases and 9 bases, with 12 bases remaining between them. This CDR3 has 13 residues.

On this clone: The identical CDR3 is also encoded by other nucleotide sequences in the sample. The chain uses TRBV5-1 and TRBJ1-1; D unresolved. Trimming shortened V by 2 bases and J by 1 base, and 6 bases separated the two germline ends. Germline CDR1 reads SGHRS; CDR2 reads YFSETQ. The CDR3 has 13 amino acids. This chain's CDR3 is CASSLLGNTEAFF. The CDR3 DNA reads TGCGCCAGCAGCTTACTCGGGAACACTGAAGCTTTCTTT.

J is TRBJ2-3 and V is TRBV5-1; TRBD2 matches 15 bases. Germline assignment: CDR1 SGHRS and CDR2 YFSETQ. V lost 0 bases, J lost 2 bases, and 13 bases stayed unmatched. This CDR3 is built from 21 residues. Here the CDR3 reads CASSLAPGLAGGLHNTDTQYF. CDR3 nucleotide sequence: TGCGCCAGCAGCTTGGCCCCGGGACTAGCGGGAGGCTTACATAACACAGATACGCAGTATTTT.

This clone was picked up one time. This chain links TRBV18 with TRBJ1-3; D is perhaps TRBD1 (6 bases). The V end was cut by 3 bases, the J end by 0 bases, with 12 bases between. The germline V gene encodes CDR1 KGHSH and CDR2 LQKENI. The CDR3 spans 16 residues. In nucleotides, the CDR3 is TGTGCCAGCTCACCGGGAGACAGGTACTCTGGAAACACCATATATTTT. Its translation: CASSPGDRYSGNTIYF.

J is TRBJ1-5 and V is TRBV4-1; the match to TRBD1 covers 7 bases. This CDR3 has 15 residues. J lost 4 bases, V lost 3 bases, and 6 bases had no gene match. Looked up from germline, CDR1 is MGHRA and CDR2 is YSYEKL. The CDR3 region has the DNA TGCGCCAGCAGCCACCGGGACAGTAATAATCAGCCCCAGCATTTT. It translates to CASSHRDSNNQPQHF.

The chain couples TRBV6-6 to TRBJ2-2; 7 positions match TRBD2. The ends lost 6 bases at V and 7 bases at J; junction bases unmatched: 11. The CDR3 loop spans 15 amino acids. Germline V gives CDR1 MNHNY, CDR2 SVGAGI (reference sequence). The CDR3 spells CASRVIQRGDGELFF. CDR3 bases: TGTGCCAGCAGAGTAATCCAGCGGGGAGACGGGGAGCTGTTTTTT.

The chain has TRBV19 and TRBJ2-4; 8 positions agree with TRBD2. This CDR3 has 15 amino acids. V lost 5 bases and J lost 2; bases outside the gene matches: 5. Looked up from germline, CDR1 is LNHDA and CDR2 is SQIVND (reference sequence). The CDR3 loop reads CASSHSGRTKNIQYF. The CDR3 DNA sequence: TGTGCCAGTAGTCACAGCGGGAGAACCAAAAACATTCAGTACTTC.

This clone came up a few times. This chain connects TRBV10-3 to TRBJ2-1, with D possibly being TRBD1 (6 bases). The V gene's germline CDR1 is ENHRY and CDR2 SYGVKD. V was cut by 6 bases and J by 4 bases, with 16 bases left in between. The CDR3 loop spans 15 amino acids. CDR3 sequence: CAIRNSGGAYNEQFF. The CDR3 DNA reads TGTGCCATCAGGAACAGTGGGGGCGCTTACAATGAGCAGTTCTTC.